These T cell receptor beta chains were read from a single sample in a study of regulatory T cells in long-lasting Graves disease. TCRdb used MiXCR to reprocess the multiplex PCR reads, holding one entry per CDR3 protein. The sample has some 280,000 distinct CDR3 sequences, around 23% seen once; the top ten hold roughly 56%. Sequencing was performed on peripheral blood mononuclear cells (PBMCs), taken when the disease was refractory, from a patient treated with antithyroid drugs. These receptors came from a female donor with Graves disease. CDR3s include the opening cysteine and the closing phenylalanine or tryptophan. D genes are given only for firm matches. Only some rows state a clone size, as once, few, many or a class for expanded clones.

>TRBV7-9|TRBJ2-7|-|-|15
CANSLLLGNRYEQYF
TGTGCCAACAGCTTATTATTAGGGAATCGCTACGAGCAGTACTTC
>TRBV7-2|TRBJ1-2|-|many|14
CASSLDVTGGGYTF
TGTGCCAGCAGCTTAGACGTAACGGGAGGCGGCTACACCTTC
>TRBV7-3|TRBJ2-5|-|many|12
CASSSTPWPQYF
TGTGCCAGCAGCTCCACACCTTGGCCCCAGTACTTC
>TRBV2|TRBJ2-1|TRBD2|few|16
CASSDPAGETPGEQFF
TGTGCCAGCAGTGACCCTGCGGGAGAGACTCCTGGTGAGCAGTTCTTC
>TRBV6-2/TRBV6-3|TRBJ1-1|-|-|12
CASRGSDTEAFF
TGTGCCAGCAGGGGCTCAGACACTGAAGCTTTCTTT
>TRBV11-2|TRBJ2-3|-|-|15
CASSPTGDSTDTQYF
TGTGCCAGCAGCCCCACGGGGGATTCCACAGATACGCAGTATTTT
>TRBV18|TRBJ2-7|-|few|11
CASSYRDEQYF
TGTGCCAGCTCATACAGGGACGAGCAGTACTTC
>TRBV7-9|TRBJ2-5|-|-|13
CASSLGIGETQYF
TGTGCCAGCAGCTTAGGGATAGGTGAGACCCAGTACTTC
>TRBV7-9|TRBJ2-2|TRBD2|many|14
CASSQKRETGELFF
TGTGCCAGCAGCCAAAAGCGGGAGACCGGGGAGCTGTTTTTT
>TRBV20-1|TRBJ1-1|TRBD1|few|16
CSARGSDRVRPTEAFF
TGCAGTGCTAGAGGATCGGACAGGGTACGTCCCACTGAAGCTTTCTTT
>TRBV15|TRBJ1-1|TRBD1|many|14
CATSRDIQGAEAFF
TGTGCCACCAGCAGGGATATACAGGGGGCTGAAGCTTTCTTT
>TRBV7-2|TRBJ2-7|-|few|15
CASSLEGGSRYEQYF
TGTGCCAGCAGCTTAGAGGGGGGTAGTAGGTACGAGCAGTACTTC
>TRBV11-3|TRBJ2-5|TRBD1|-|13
CASSNDRGETQYF
TGTGCCAGCAGCAATGACAGGGGAGAGACCCAGTACTTC
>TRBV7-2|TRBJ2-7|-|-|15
CASSLDPGPIYEQYF
TGTGCCAGCAGCTTAGACCCGGGCCCGATCTACGAGCAGTACTTC
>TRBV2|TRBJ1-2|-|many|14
CASSETAGGGGYTF
TGTGCCAGCAGTGAAACAGCGGGCGGAGGAGGCTACACCTTC
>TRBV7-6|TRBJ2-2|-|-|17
CASSLQLGSQYTGELFF
TGTGCCAGCAGCCTCCAACTGGGTTCTCAGTACACCGGGGAGCTGTTTTTT
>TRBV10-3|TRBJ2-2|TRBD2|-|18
CAISKLKTSGDNTGELFF
TGTGCCATCAGTAAACTTAAGACTAGCGGGGATAACACCGGGGAGCTGTTTTTT
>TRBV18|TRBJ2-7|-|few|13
CASSPGGGDEQYF
TGTGCCAGCTCACCTGGGGGCGGTGACGAGCAGTACTTC
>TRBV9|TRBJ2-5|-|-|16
CASSPDRTAYQETQYF
TGTGCCAGCTCACCTGACAGGACCGCTTACCAAGAGACCCAGTACTTC
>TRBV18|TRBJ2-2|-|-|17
CASSPPWGRAQTGELFF
TGTGCCAGCTCACCACCCTGGGGCAGGGCTCAAACCGGGGAGCTGTTTTTT
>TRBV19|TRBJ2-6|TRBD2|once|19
CASRHSSGLGLRGANVLTF
TGTGCCAGTAGGCACTCTAGCGGCCTCGGACTAAGGGGGGCCAACGTCCTGACTTTC
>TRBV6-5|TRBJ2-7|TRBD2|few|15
CASSYLADPSYEQYF
TGTGCCAGCAGTTACCTAGCGGACCCCTCCTACGAGCAGTACTTC
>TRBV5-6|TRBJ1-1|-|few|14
CASSLAPRGSEAFF
TGTGCCAGCAGCTTGGCCCCGCGGGGGTCTGAAGCTTTCTTT
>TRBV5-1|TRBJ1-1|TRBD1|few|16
CASSFRTGAMNTEAFF
TGCGCCAGCAGCTTCCGGACAGGGGCCATGAACACTGAAGCTTTCTTT